The T cell receptor (beta chain) described here comes from a study of OX40 agonist ivuxolimab in advanced cancers. Study overall: Ivuxolimab, an agonistic anti-OX40 (CD134) antibody, was given to patients.

Libraries were prepared by immunoSEQ multiplex PCR; TCRdb keeps only in-frame clonotypes and omits some of them. This table holds just over 60,000 clones, roughly 90% found once. This specimen was CD4+ or CD8+ T cells sorted from blood, taken in a trial of the OX40 agonist ivuxolimab. The clonotype comes from an adult with an advanced solid tumor such as melanoma, head and neck, liver or kidney cancer.

CDR3 in DNA: TGTGCCAGCCATAATAGCAATCAGCCCCAGCATTTT. Encoded protein: CASHNSNQPQHF. This sequence joins TRBV28 and TRBJ1-5; no definite D call. V was cut by 8 bases and J by 0 bases, with 5 bases left in between. CDR1 MDHEN and CDR2 SYDVKM come from the germline V gene. CDR3 length: 12 amino acids.